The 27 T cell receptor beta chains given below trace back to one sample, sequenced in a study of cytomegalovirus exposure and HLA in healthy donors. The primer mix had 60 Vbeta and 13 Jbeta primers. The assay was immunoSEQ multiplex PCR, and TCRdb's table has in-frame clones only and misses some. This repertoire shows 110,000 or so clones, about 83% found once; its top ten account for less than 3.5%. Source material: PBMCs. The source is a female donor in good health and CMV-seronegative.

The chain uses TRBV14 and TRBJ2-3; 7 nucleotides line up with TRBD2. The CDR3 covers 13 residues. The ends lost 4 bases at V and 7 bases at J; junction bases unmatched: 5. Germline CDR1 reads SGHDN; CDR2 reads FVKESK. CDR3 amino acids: CASSPGLLNTQYF. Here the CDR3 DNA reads TGTGCCAGCAGCCCGGGACTACTAAATACGCAGTATTTT.

The CDR3 region is CASSQEGQGILGDGYTF. The CDR3 DNA follows: TGCGCCAGCAGCCAAGAGGGACAGGGGATCTTGGGAGATGGCTACACCTTC. This chain uses TRBV4-3 with TRBJ1-2; TRBD1 matches 10 bases. Unmatched junction bases numbered 10, after V lost 0 bases and J lost 6 bases. The CDR3 consists of 17 residues. CDR1 LGHNA and CDR2 YSLEER come from the germline V gene.

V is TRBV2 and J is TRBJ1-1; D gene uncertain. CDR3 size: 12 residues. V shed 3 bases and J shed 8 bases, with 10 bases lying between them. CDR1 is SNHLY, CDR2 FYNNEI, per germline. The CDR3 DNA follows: TGTGCCAGCAGTGAGACGGAGGTGGAAGCTTTCTTT. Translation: CASSETEVEAFF.

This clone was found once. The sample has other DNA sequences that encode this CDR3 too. The CDR3 loop reads CASSPGYRGYNSPLHF. CDR3 nucleotide sequence: TGTGCCAGCAGCCCAGGGTACAGGGGCTATAATTCACCCCTCCACTTT. The chain uses TRBV13 and TRBJ1-6; 7 nucleotides match TRBD1. V lost 5 bases and J lost 3; bases outside the gene matches: 7. CDR3 length equals 16 residues. Germline V gene data show CDR1 as PRHDT and CDR2 as FYEKMQ (reference sequence).

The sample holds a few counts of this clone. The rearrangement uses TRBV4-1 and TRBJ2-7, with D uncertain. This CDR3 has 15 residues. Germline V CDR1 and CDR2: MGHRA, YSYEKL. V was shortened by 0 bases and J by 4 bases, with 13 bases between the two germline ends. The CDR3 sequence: CASSQEGLGWYEQYF. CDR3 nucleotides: TGCGCCAGCAGCCAAGAAGGCCTAGGATGGTACGAGCAGTACTTC.

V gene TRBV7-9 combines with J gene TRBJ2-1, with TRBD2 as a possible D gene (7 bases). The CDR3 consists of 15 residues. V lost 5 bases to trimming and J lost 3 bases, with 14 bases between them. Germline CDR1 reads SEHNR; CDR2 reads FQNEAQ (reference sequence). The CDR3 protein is CASSDTGGRYNEQFF. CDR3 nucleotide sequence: TGTGCCAGCAGCGATACGGGGGGCCGCTACAATGAGCAGTTCTTC.

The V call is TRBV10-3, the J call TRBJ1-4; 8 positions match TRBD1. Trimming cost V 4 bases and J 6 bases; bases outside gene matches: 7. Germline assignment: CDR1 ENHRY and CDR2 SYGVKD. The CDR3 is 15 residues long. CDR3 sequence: CAISAKTGADEKLFF. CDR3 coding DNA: TGTGCCATCAGTGCTAAGACAGGGGCGGATGAAAAACTGTTTTTT.

This chain's CDR3 is CSVAGPGGYEQYF. In nucleotides, the CDR3 is TGCAGCGTGGCTGGGCCAGGGGGTTACGAGCAGTACTTC. The J gene is TRBJ2-5, the V gene TRBV29-1, with TRBD1 matching 7 bases. The DNA end is more similar to TRBJ2-7, so the J call may be wrong. The CDR3 spans 13 residues. Germline values: CDR1 SQVTM, CDR2 ANQGSEA.

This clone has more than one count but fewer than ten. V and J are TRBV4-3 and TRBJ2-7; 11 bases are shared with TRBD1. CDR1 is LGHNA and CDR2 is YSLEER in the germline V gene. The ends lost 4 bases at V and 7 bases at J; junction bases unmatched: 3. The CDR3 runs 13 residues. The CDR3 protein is CASSPGTGGEQYF. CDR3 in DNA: TGCGCCAGCAGCCCCGGGACAGGGGGTGAGCAGTACTTC.

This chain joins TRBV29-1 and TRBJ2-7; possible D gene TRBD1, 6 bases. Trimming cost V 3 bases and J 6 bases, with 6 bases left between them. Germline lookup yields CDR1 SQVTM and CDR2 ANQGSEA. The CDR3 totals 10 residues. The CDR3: CSVETGEQYF. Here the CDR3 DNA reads TGCAGCGTTGAGACAGGCGAGCAGTACTTC.

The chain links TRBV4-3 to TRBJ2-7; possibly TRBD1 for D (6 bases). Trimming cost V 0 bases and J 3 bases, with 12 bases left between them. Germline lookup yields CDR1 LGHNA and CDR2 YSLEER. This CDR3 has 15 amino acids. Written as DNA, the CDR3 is TGCGCCAGCAGCCAAGATGCGGACAGAGTCTACGAGCAGTACTTC. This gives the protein CASSQDADRVYEQYF.

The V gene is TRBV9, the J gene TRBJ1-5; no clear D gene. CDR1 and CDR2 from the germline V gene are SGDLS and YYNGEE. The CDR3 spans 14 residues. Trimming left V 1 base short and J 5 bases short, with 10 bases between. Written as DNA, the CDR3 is TGTGCCAGCAGCGTAACAGCCTCTGATCAGCCCCAGCATTTT. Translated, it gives CASSVTASDQPQHF.

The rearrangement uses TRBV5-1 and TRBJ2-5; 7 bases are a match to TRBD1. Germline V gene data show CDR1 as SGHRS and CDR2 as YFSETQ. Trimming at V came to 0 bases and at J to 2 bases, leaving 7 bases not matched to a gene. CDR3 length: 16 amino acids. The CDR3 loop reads CASSLEGRGPQETQYF. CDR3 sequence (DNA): TGCGCCAGCAGCTTGGAGGGAAGGGGGCCGCAAGAGACCCAGTACTTC.

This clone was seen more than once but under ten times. CDR3 DNA sequence: TGCGCCAGCAGCTTGGAAGGGGGTAGGAATCAGCCCCAGCATTTT. Translating it yields CASSLEGGRNQPQHF. The chain recombines TRBV5-1 with TRBJ1-5; maybe TRBD1 (6 bases). This CDR3 is 15 amino acids long. Germline V gives CDR1 SGHRS, CDR2 YFSETQ. The V end was cut by 0 bases, the J end by 4 bases, with 11 bases between.

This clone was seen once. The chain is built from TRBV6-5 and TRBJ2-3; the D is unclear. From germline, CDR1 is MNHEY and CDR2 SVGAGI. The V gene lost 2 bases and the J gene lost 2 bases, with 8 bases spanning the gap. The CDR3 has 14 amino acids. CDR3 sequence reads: CASSYHDSTDTQYF. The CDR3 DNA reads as TGTGCCAGCAGTTACCATGACTCCACAGATACGCAGTATTTT.

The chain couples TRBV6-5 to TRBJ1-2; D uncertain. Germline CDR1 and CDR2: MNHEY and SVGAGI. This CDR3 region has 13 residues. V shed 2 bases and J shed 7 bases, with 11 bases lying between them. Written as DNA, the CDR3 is TGTGCCAGCAGTTACCAACCCCGGGTTGGCTACACCTTC. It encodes CASSYQPRVGYTF.

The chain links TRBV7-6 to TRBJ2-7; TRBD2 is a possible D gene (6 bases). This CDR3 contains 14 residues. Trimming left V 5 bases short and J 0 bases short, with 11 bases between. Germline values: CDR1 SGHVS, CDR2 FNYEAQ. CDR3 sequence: CASSPDGSSYEQYF. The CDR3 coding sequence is TGTGCCAGCAGCCCAGACGGGAGCTCCTACGAGCAGTACTTC.

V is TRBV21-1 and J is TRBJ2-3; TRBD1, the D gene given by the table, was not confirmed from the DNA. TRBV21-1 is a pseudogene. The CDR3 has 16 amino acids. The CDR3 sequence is CASSREGQGRTDTQYF. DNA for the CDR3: TGTGCCAGCAGTAGGGAGGGACAGGGCCGCACAGATACGCAGTATTTT.

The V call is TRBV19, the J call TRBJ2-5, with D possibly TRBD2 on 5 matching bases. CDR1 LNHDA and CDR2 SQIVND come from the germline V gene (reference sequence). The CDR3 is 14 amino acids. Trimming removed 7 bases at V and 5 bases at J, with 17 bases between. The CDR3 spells CASKGAPPGETQYF. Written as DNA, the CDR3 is TGTGCCAGTAAAGGTGCCCCACCGGGGGAGACCCAGTACTTC.

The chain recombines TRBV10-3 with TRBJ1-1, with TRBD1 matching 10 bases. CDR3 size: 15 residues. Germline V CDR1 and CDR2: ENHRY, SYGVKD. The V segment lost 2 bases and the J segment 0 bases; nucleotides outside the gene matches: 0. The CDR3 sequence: CAISEDRGLNTEAFF. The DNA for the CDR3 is TGTGCCATCAGTGAGGACAGGGGGCTGAACACTGAAGCTTTCTTT.

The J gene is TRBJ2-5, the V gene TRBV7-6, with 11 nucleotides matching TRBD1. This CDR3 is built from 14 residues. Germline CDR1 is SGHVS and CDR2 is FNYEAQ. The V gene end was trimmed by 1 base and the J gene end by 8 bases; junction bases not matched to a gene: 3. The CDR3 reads CASSLEGTGGTQYF. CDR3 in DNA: TGTGCCAGCAGCTTAGAAGGGACAGGGGGTACCCAGTACTTC.

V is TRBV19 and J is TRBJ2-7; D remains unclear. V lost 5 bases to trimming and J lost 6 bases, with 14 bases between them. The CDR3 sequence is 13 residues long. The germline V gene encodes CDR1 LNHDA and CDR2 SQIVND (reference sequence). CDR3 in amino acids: CASSLSQNSEQYF. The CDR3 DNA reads TGTGCCAGTAGTCTCTCTCAAAATAGCGAGCAGTACTTC.

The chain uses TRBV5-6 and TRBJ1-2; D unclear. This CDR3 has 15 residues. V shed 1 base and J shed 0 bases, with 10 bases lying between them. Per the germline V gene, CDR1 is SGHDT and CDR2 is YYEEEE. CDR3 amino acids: CASSLPGRANYGYTF. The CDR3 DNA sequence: TGTGCCAGCAGCTTGCCCGGGCGGGCTAACTATGGCTACACCTTC.

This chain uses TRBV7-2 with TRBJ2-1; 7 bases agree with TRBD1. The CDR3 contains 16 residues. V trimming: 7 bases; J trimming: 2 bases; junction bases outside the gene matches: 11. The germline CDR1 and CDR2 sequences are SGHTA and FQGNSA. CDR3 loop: CASNQRRDRAYNEQFF. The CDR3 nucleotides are TGTGCCAGCAACCAGCGCCGGGACAGAGCCTACAATGAGCAGTTCTTC.

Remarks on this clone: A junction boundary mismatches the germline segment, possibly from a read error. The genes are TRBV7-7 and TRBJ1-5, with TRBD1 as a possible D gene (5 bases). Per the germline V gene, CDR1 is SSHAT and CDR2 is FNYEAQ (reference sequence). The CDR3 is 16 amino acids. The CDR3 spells CASSFVVDTRNQPQHF. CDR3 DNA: TGTGCTAGCAGCTTCGTTGTGGACACTCGCAATCAGCCCCAGCATTTT.

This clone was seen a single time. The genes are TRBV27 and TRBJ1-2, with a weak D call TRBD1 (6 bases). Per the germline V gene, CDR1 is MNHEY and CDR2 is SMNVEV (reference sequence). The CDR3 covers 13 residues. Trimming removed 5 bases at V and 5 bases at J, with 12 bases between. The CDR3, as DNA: TGTGCCAGCAGTATCGGGACACATTATGGCTACACCTTC. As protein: CASSIGTHYGYTF.

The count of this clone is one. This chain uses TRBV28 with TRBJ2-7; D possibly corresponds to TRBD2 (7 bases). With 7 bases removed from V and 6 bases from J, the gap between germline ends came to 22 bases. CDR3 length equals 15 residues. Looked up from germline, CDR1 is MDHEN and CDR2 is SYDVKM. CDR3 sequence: CASKAGGGARGEQYF. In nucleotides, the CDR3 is TGTGCCAGCAAAGCGGGTGGGGGGGCTAGGGGCGAGCAGTACTTC.